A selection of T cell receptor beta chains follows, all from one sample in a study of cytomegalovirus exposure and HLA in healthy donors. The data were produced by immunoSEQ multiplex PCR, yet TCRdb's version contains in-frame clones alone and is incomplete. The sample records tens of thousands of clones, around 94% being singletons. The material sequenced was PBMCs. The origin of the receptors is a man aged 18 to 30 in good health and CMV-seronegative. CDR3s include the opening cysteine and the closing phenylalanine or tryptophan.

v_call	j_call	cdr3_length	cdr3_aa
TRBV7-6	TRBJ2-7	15	CASSLEGASRYEQYF
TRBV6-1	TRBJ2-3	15	CASWAGRGGEYTQYF
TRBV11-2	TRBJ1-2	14	CASSLHPQGYGYTF
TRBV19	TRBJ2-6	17	CASSIDRRPGGANVLTF
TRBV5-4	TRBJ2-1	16	CASSPTLAGSYNEQFF
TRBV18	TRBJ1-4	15	CASSRTGTGHEKLFF
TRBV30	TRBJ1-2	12	CAWGTGMYGYTF
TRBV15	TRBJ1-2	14	CATSRVGGPYGYTF
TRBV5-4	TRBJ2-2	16	CASSLELAGNTGELFF
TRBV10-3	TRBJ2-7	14	CAISESRGVYEQYF
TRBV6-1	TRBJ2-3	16	CASSEAKWYPSDTQYF
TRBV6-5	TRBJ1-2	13	CASSRTGVDGYTF
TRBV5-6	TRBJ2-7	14	CASSPLWGVREQYF
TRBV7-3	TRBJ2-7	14	CASSQFGTVDEQYF
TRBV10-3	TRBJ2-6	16	CAISEAAGSGANVLTF
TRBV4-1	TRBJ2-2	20	CASRFSRTSGGAGLTGELFF
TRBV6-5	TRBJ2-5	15	CASSYSSGGQETQYF
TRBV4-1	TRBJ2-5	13	CASSQDYEETQYF
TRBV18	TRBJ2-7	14	CASSPGRISYEQYF
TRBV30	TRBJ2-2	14	CAWVRKGGTGELFF
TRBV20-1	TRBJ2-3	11	CRAGFTDTQYF
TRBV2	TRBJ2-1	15	CASRSIAGAYNEQFF
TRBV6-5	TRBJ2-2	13	CASSAQGTGELFF
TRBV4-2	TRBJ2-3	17	CASSQDWSLAGTDTQYF
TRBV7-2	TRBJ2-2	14	CASSLAAGTGELFF
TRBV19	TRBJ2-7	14	CASSVETGGGEQYF
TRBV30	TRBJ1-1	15	CAWKITGTMNTEAFF
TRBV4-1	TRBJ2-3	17	CASSQVIRERRGDTQYF
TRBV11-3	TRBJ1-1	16	CASSSLTSGQNTEAFF
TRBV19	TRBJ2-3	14	CASSGTGSENTQYF
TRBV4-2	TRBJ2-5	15	CASRPQGGISETQYF
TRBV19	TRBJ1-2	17	CASTPMRGKVANYGYTF
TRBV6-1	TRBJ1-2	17	CASSQVGQDEVNYGYTF
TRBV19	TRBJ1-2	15	CASSISRTLGAGYTF
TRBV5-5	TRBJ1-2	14	CASSFPDRADGYTF
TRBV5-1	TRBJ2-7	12	CASRADFYEQYF
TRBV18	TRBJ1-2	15	CASSLIDRGQDGYTF
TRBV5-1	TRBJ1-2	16	CASSQAGQGLNYGYTF
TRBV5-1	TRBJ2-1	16	CASNPPPAGGPNEQFF
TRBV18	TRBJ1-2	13	CASSPPSSYGYTF
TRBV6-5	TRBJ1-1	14	CASSQGQMNTEAFF
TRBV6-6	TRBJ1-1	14	CASRKTGTENEAFF
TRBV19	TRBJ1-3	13	CASGHSSGNTIYF
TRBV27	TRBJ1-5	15	CASRSGTGGNQPQHF
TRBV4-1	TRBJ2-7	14	CASSQVGGGANPYF
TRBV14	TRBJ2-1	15	CASSQTTFARNEQFF
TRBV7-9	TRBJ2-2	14	CASSSGLAGGELFF
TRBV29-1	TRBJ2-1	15	CSARINAGGLGEQFF
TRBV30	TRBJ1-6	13	CACPSSYNSPLHF
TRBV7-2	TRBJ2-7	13	CASSSTGAHEQYF
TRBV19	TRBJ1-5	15	CASSMNWQGPQPQHF
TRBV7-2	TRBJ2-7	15	CASSLALSGRGEQYF
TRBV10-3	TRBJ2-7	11	CAISASYEQYF